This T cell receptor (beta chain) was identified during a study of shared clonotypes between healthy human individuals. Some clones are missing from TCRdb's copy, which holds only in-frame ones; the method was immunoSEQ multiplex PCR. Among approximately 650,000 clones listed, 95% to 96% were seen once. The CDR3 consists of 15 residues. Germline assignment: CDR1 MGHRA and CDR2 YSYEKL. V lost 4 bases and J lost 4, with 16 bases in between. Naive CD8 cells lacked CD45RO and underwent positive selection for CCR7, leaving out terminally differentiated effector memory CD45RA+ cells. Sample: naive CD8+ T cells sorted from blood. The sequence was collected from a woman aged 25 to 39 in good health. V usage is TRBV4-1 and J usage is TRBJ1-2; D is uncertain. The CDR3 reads CASSPHDAAAYGYTF. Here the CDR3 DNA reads TGCGCCAGCAGCCCTCACGACGCAGCTGCCTATGGCTACACCTTC.